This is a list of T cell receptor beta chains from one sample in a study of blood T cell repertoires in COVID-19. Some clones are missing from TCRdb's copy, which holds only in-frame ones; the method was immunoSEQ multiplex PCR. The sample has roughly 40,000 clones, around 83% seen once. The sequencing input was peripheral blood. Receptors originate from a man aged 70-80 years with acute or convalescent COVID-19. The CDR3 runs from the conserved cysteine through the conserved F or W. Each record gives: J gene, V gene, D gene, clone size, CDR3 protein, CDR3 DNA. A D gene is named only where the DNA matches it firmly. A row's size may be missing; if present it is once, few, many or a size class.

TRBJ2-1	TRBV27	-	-	CASSSPFRGEAYNEQFF	TGTGCCAGCAGTTCCCCCTTCAGGGGAGAAGCCTACAATGAGCAGTTCTTC
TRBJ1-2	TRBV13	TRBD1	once	CASSRTGDYDGYTF	TGTGCCAGCAGCAGGACAGGGGATTACGATGGCTACACCTTC
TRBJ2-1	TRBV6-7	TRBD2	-	CASSYETSGYNEQFF	TGTGCCAGCAGTTACGAGACTAGCGGCTACAATGAGCAGTTCTTC
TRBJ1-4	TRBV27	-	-	CASSLSGAKEKLFF	TGTGCCAGCAGTTTATCGGGGGCGAAAGAAAAACTGTTTTTT
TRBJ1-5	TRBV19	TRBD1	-	CASSLHGQGSQPQHF	TGTGCCAGTAGTCTCCACGGACAGGGAAGTCAGCCCCAGCATTTT
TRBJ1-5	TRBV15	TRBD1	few	CATRDGTGHNQPQHF	TGTGCCACCAGAGACGGGACAGGACACAATCAGCCCCAGCATTTT
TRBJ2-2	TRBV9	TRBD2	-	CASSSAGVNTGELFF	TGTGCCAGCAGTTCAGCGGGAGTAAACACCGGGGAGCTGTTTTTT
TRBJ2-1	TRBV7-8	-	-	CASSLGLPGANEQFF	TGTGCCAGCAGTTTGGGGCTCCCAGGGGCGAATGAGCAGTTCTTC
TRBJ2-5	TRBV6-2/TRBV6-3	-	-	CASSYAGRGETQYF	TGTGCCAGCAGTTATGCGGGTCGCGGGGAGACCCAGTACTTC
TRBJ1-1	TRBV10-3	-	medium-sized	CAISEGQINTEAFF	TGTGCCATCAGTGAGGGACAGATAAACACTGAAGCTTTCTTT
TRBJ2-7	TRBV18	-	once	CASSQGHTDYEQYF	TGTGCCAGCTCCCAGGGCCATACCGACTACGAGCAGTACTTC
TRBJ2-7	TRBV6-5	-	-	CASRYDNDYEQYF	TGTGCCAGCAGATACGACAACGACTACGAGCAGTACTTC
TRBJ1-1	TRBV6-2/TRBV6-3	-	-	CASTPSASANTEAFF	TGTGCCAGCACCCCCTCCGCGAGCGCGAACACTGAAGCTTTCTTT
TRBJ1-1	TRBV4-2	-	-	CASSLNPTATEAFF	TGTGCCAGCAGCCTCAACCCGACAGCCACTGAAGCTTTCTTT
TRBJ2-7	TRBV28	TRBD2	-	CASSWARDYEAYEQYF	TGTGCCAGCTCATGGGCGAGGGACTATGAGGCCTACGAGCAGTACTTC
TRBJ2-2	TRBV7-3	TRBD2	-	CASSSSSGSYTGELFF	TGTGCCAGCAGCTCCTCTAGCGGGAGTTACACCGGGGAGCTGTTTTTT
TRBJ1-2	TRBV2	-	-	CASSRQGGLGYTF	TGTGCCAGCAGTCGACAAGGGGGTCTGGGCTACACCTTC
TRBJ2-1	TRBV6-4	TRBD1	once	CASSDHGTGAMNEQFF	TGTGCCAGCAGTGACCACGGGACAGGGGCTATGAATGAGCAGTTCTTC